The 18 T cell receptor beta chains below all came from one sample that was sequenced in a study of shared clonotypes between healthy human individuals. Using immunoSEQ multiplex PCR, the repertoire was profiled, and TCRdb retains in-frame clones only, with some absent. The top ten hold less than 0.55% of the sample, which has about 1.5 million clones, 95% to 99% seen once. Sequenced: naive CD4+ T cells sorted from blood. The subset is: CD45RA+ positively selected. The receptor set was obtained from a man younger than 40 in good health.

The chain employs TRBV7-6 and TRBJ2-3; 9 bases line up with TRBD1. The CDR3 has 16 residues. V shed 3 bases and J 0 bases; nucleotides not matched to a gene: 4. The germline CDR1 and CDR2 sequences are SGHVS and FNYEAQ. The CDR3 coding sequence is TGTGCCAGCAGCTTGGGGACAGGGTCTAGCACAGATACGCAGTATTTT. Translating gives CASSLGTGSSTDTQYF.

This CDR3 is CASTQRSFGNTIYF. Written as DNA, the CDR3 is TGTGCCAGCACCCAAAGAAGTTTTGGAAACACCATATATTTT. The V call is TRBV6-1, the J call TRBJ1-3; D not resolved. This CDR3 comprises 14 residues. Trimming left V 7 bases short and J 3 bases short, with 13 bases between. Germline CDR1 MNHNS, CDR2 SASEGT.

V is TRBV9 and J is TRBJ2-1, with 11 bases that match TRBD2. With 2 bases clipped from V and 10 bases from J, the junction kept 8 bases outside the gene matches. The CDR3 covers 15 residues. Germline assignment: CDR1 SGDLS and CDR2 YYNGEE. As DNA, the CDR3 is TGTGCCAGCAGCGTGACTAGCGGGGACGTGGGGGAGCAGTTCTTC. It encodes CASSVTSGDVGEQFF.

The rearrangement uses TRBV14 and TRBJ1-3; D possibly corresponds to TRBD1 (5 bases). Germline V gene data show CDR1 as SGHDN and CDR2 as FVKESK. CDR3 size: 15 residues. Trimming removed 4 bases at V and 0 bases at J, with 10 bases between. CDR3 sequence: CASSPRTNSGNTIYF. The CDR3 DNA reads TGTGCCAGCAGCCCCCGGACAAACTCTGGAAACACCATATATTTT.

The chain carries TRBV5-8 and TRBJ1-5; 8 bases agree with TRBD1. The CDR3 length is 17 residues. V trimming: 4 bases; J trimming: 0 bases; junction bases outside the gene matches: 9. Germline values: CDR1 SGHTS, CDR2 YDEGEE. The CDR3 sequence is CASSERQGLYSNQPQHF. The DNA of the CDR3 is TGTGCCAGCAGCGAAAGACAGGGGCTTTATAGCAATCAGCCCCAGCATTTT. Looking up the rest from reference TRBV5-8 and TRBJ1-5 gives the full variable domain: EAGVTQSPTHLIKTRGQQATLRCSPISGHTSVYWYQQALGLGLQFLLWYDEGEERNRGNFPPRFSGRQFPNYSSELNVNALELEDSALYLCASSERQGLYSNQPQHFGDGTRLSIL.

CDR3 protein: CASSRFGRLQETQYF. CDR3 DNA: TGTGCCAGCAGCCGGTTCGGGCGGTTACAAGAGACCCAGTACTTC. The chain combines TRBV7-9 with TRBJ2-5; D uncertain. Trimming shortened V by 5 bases and J by 2 bases, and 15 bases separated the two germline ends. In germline, CDR1 is SEHNR, CDR2 FQNEAQ (reference sequence). The CDR3 consists of 15 residues.

The rearrangement uses TRBV28 and TRBJ2-7; 7 nucleotides agree with TRBD2. Germline V gene lookup returns CDR1 MDHEN and CDR2 SYDVKM. The CDR3 runs to 17 residues. V was pared by 3 bases and J by 6 bases, with 17 bases of the junction left unmatched. The chain's CDR3 is CASSLVGLAALAREQYF. CDR3 nucleotides: TGTGCCAGCAGTTTGGTAGGCCTAGCGGCGCTAGCCCGCGAGCAGTACTTC.

The chain couples TRBV28 to TRBJ2-2, with 9 positions matching TRBD1. Unmatched junction bases numbered 18, after V lost 2 bases and J lost 8 bases. The germline gives CDR1 MDHEN, CDR2 SYDVKM. CDR3 length equals 19 residues. The CDR3 region has the DNA TGTGCCAGCAGTTTACGAGGGACATCCGGGACAGGGATATTTGGGGAGCTGTTTTTT. Amino acids: CASSLRGTSGTGIFGELFF.

Remarks on this clone: The sample carries other DNA sequences with the same CDR3. The J gene is TRBJ1-5, the V gene TRBV18; unclear D gene. V was pared by 3 bases and J by 0 bases, with 9 bases between. Germline lookup yields CDR1 KGHSH and CDR2 LQKENI. The CDR3 has 15 amino acids. The CDR3 region is CASSPLGHSNQPQHF. CDR3 sequence (DNA): TGTGCCAGCTCACCCCTGGGCCATAGCAATCAGCCCCAGCATTTT.

The chain links TRBV5-1 to TRBJ2-4, with TRBD1 matching over 9 bases. With 0 bases clipped from V and 5 bases from J, the junction kept 6 bases outside the gene matches. CDR3 length: 16 residues. Germline CDR1 and CDR2: SGHRS and YFSETQ. As DNA, the CDR3 is TGCGCCAGCAGCTTGGTTCCACAGGGGGCTGAAAACATTCAGTACTTC. Its translation: CASSLVPQGAENIQYF.

The V and J genes are TRBV7-3 and TRBJ2-1; D is unclear. The V gene lost 2 bases and the J gene lost 8 bases, with 13 bases spanning the gap. CDR3 size: 14 residues. Per the germline V gene, CDR1 is SGHTA and CDR2 is FQGTGA. CDR3 amino acids: CASSLPSKGYEQFF. The CDR3 coding sequence is TGTGCCAGCAGCTTACCCTCTAAGGGCTATGAGCAGTTCTTC.

The rearrangement uses TRBV7-6 and TRBJ2-7; D might be TRBD1 (6 bases). Deletions cut 5 bases from V and 2 bases from J, with 16 bases between. Germline CDR1 is SGHVS and CDR2 is FNYEAQ. The CDR3 length is 15 residues. In DNA form, the CDR3 reads TGTGCCAGCAGCGAGATCCCGGGACATCCCTACGAGCAGTACTTC. Protein sequence: CASSEIPGHPYEQYF. The complete variable domain, with remaining parts taken from reference TRBV7-6 and TRBJ2-7, reads GAGVSQSPRYKVTKRGQDVALRCDPISGHVSLYWYRQALGQGPEFLTYFNYEAQQDKSGLPNDRFSAERPEGSISTLTIQRTEQRDSAMYRCASSEIPGHPYEQYFGPGTRLTVT.

CDR3 nucleotide sequence: TGCGCCAGCAGTGAGTCGGGGCTAAATCAGCCCCAGCATTTT. The encoded protein is CASSESGLNQPQHF. The chain has TRBV10-1 and TRBJ1-5, with a tentative D call TRBD1 (5 bases). The CDR3 runs 14 residues. Germline V CDR1 and CDR2: WNHNN, SYGVQD (reference sequence). The V end lost 0 bases, the J end lost 4 bases, and 7 bases lay between the germline ends.

The chain carries TRBV5-6 and TRBJ2-5, with D hard to call. The germline V and J ends were trimmed by 0 bases and 0 bases, with 12 bases remaining between them. The CDR3 spans 16 residues. In germline, CDR1 is SGHDT, CDR2 YYEEEE. The CDR3 loop is CASSLEAALYQETQYF. Here the CDR3 DNA reads TGTGCCAGCAGCTTGGAGGCGGCACTGTACCAAGAGACCCAGTACTTC. Together with reference TRBV5-6 and TRBJ2-5, the CDR3 gives the full variable domain: DAGVTQSPTHLIKTRGQQVTLRCSPKSGHDTVSWYQQALGQGPQFIFQYYEEEERQRGNFPDRFSGHQFPNYSSELNVNALLLGDSALYLCASSLEAALYQETQYFGPGTRLLVL.

CDR3 sequence: CASSETHGSYEQYF. The CDR3 DNA sequence: TGTGCCAGCAGTGAAACCCACGGGAGCTACGAGCAGTACTTC. The chain links TRBV6-1 to TRBJ2-7; the D gene is possibly TRBD2 (6 bases). The CDR3 covers 14 residues. Germline V gives CDR1 MNHNS, CDR2 SASEGT. Trimming shortened V by 2 bases and J by 3 bases, and 11 bases separated the two germline ends.

The chain joins TRBV6-5 to TRBJ2-7; 7 nucleotides match TRBD1. Germline V CDR1 and CDR2: MNHEY, SVGAGI. Trimming took 0 bases from V and 3 from J; bases not matched to a gene: 8. The CDR3 is 16 amino acids. CDR3 residues: CASSYSRSTGYYEQYF. CDR3 bases: TGTGCCAGCAGTTACTCTCGTTCGACAGGGTACTACGAGCAGTACTTC.

Worth noting for this clone: The sample carries other DNA sequences with the same CDR3. The chain links TRBV7-2 to TRBJ2-3; D is undetermined. Germline V gene sequence: CDR1 SGHTA, CDR2 FQGNSA. The V end was cut by 6 bases, the J end by 4 bases, with 11 bases between. The CDR3 loop spans 13 amino acids. The CDR3 DNA reads TGTGCCAGCAGTTCCCGGGTGCCAGATACGCAGTATTTT. Translated: CASSSRVPDTQYF.

CDR3 protein: CASRPGVGFGNEKLFF. CDR3 DNA: TGCGCCAGCAGACCAGGGGTGGGGTTTGGTAATGAAAAACTGTTTTTT. V gene TRBV5-1 combines with J gene TRBJ1-4, with D perhaps matching TRBD1 (6 bases). The CDR3 totals 16 residues. The V end lost 5 bases, the J end lost 4 bases, and 18 bases lay between the germline ends. The V gene's germline CDR1 is SGHRS and CDR2 YFSETQ. The full variable domain, rest sourced from reference TRBV5-1 and TRBJ1-4, is KAGVTQTPRYLIKTRGQQVTLSCSPISGHRSVSWYQQTPGQGLQFLFEYFSETQRNKGNFPGRFSGRQFSNSRSEMNVSTLELGDSALYLCASRPGVGFGNEKLFFGSGTQLSVL.